This T cell receptor beta chain stems from a study of shared clonotypes between healthy human individuals. Notes on the study in general: A limitation of the genetic and exposure-history diversity represented arose from few donors.

The germline V and J ends were trimmed by 4 bases and 1 base, with 9 bases remaining between them. Germline V gives CDR1 LNHDA, CDR2 SQIVND (reference sequence). This CDR3 comprises 14 residues. The donors, all of them Caucasian adults, lived in Nashville, Tennessee. With regard to this clone: Its specificity is unknown.

Authors' analysis steps: Junction-only sequences produced by ImmunoSEQ had no quality scores, so filtering differed. Sequencing was performed with immunoSEQ multiplex PCR; in TCRdb, only in-frame clones are kept and a portion is missing. The V and J calls and clone size were taken over from that table, and D and trimming were inferred from the DNA. This table holds around 2.1 million clones, approximately 96% found once. Material for sequencing was naive CD4+ T cells sorted from blood. Subset meaning: CD45RA+ positively selected. The chain has TRBV19 and TRBJ2-3; D gene unclear. This sequence was found in a man between 18 and 29 years old in good health. The CDR3 protein is CASSRGQGTDTQYF. The CDR3 DNA reads as TGTGCCAGTAGTAGGGGTCAGGGCACAGATACGCAGTATTTT.